The text below deals with one T cell receptor (beta chain). Its antigen remains unidentified. These data come from a study of chemoradiotherapy in HPV16-positive cancers. Study-wide findings and caveats: Candidate HPV-specific clones and E7-related TCR motifs grew in tumor during treatment. Better recurrence-free survival went with HPV-responsive T-cell expansion in HPV16-positive patients.

The V and J ends lost 2 bases and 0 bases respectively, with 8 bases between them. The CDR3 extends over 15 amino acids. Germline lookup yields CDR1 LNHDA and CDR2 SQIVND (reference sequence). Here immunoSEQ multiplex PCR was the method, and the copy in TCRdb shows in-frame clones only, minus some. This sample has approximately 30,000 clones, with 70% to 90% found just once. Repeated repertoire sampling spanned the course of chemoradiotherapy. This TCR derives from a human donor with HPV-associated anogenital cancer. The source material was blood, sampled from a patient who underwent chemoradiotherapy. This chain joins TRBV19 and TRBJ1-5; D is ambiguous. CDR3 coding DNA: TGTGCCAGTAGTATAACACACTATAGCAATCAGCCCCAGCATTTT. It codes for CASSITHYSNQPQHF.